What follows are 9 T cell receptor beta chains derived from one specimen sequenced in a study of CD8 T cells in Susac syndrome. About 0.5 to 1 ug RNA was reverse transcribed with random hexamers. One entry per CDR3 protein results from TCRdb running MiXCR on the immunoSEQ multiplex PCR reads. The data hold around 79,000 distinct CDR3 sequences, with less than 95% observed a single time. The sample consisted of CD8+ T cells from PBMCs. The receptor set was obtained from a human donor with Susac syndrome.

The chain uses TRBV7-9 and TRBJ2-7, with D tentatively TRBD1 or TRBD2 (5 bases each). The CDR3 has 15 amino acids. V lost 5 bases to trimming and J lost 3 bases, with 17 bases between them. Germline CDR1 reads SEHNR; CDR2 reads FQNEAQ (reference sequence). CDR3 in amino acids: CASSSPTRAGYEQYF. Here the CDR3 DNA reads TGTGCCAGCAGCAGCCCCACCAGGGCGGGCTACGAGCAGTACTTC.

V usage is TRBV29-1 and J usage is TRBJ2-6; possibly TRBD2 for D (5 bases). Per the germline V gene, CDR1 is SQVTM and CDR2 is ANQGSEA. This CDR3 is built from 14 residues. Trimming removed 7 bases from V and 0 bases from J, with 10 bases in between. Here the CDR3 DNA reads TGCAGCGACCCGGGGTTCTCTGGGGCCAACGTCCTGACTTTC. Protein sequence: CSDPGFSGANVLTF. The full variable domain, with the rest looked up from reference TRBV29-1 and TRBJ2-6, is SAVISQKPSRDICQRGTSLTIQCQVDSQVTMMFWYRQQPGQSLTLIATANQGSEATYESGFVIDKFPISRPNLTFSTLTVSNMSPEDSSIYLCSDPGFSGANVLTFGAGSRLTVL.

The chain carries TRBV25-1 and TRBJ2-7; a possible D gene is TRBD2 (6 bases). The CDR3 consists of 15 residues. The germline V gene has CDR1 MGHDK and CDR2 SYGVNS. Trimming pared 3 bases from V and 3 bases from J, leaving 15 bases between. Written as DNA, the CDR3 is TGTGCCAGCAGTGACCCCGGGACTTCCATCTACGAGCAGTACTTC. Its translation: CASSDPGTSIYEQYF.

CDR3 protein: CSVPDSTHYGYTF. For the CDR3, the DNA is TGCAGCGTTCCCGACAGCACGCACTATGGCTACACCTTC. This rearrangement joins TRBV29-1 to TRBJ1-2, with a possible D match to TRBD1 (5 bases). The germline V gene has CDR1 SQVTM and CDR2 ANQGSEA. Trimming shortened V by 5 bases and J by 3 bases, and 13 bases separated the two germline ends. This CDR3 is built from 13 residues.

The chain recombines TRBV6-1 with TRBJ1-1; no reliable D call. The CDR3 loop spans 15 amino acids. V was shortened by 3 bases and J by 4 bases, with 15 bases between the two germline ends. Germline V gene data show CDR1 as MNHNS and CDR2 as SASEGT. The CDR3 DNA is TGTGCCAGCAGTGAGACCGCTACTAGTCGCACTGAAGCTTTCTTT. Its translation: CASSETATSRTEAFF.

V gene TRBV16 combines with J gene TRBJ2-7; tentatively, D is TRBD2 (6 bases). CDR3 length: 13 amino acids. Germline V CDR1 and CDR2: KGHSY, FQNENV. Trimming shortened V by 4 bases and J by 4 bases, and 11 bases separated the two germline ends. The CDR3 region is CASSPIGGYEQYF. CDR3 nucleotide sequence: TGTGCCAGCAGCCCTATCGGGGGATACGAGCAGTACTTC.

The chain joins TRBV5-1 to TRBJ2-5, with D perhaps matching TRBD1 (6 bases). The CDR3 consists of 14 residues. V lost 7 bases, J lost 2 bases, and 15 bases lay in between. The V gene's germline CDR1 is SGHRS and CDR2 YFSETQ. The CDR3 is CASAKDRRQETQYF. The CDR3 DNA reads TGCGCCAGCGCTAAAGACAGGAGACAAGAGACCCAGTACTTC.

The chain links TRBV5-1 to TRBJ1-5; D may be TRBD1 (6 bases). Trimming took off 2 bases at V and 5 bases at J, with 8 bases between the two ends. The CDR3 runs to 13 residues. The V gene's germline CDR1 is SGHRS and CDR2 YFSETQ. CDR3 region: CASSLTGHQPQHF. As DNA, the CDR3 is TGCGCCAGCAGCTTAACAGGGCATCAGCCCCAGCATTTT.

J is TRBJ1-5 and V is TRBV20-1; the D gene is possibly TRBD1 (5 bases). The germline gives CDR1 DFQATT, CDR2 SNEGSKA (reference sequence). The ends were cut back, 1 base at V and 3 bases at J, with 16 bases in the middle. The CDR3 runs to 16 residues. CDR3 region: CSARVFGDGPNQPQHF. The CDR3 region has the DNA TGCAGTGCTAGAGTTTTTGGGGACGGACCCAATCAGCCCCAGCATTTT.